Listed below are T cell receptor beta chains from one sample, sequenced in a study of blood T cell repertoires in COVID-19. Produced via immunoSEQ multiplex PCR; TCRdb's table is partial and in-frame only. The sample yields approximately 160,000 clones, roughly four fifths seen once. The source material was peripheral blood. The source is a woman aged 80 or over with acute or convalescent COVID-19. CDR3s include the opening cysteine and the closing phenylalanine or tryptophan. D genes are given only for firm matches. Clone size is stated in some rows and not others, as once, few, many or a class when expanded.

DNA: TGTGCCAGCAGCCCGCGGGGCAACTATGGCTACACCTTC
CDR3: CASSPRGNYGYTF
size: NA
V: TRBV12-3/TRBV12-4
D: NA
J: TRBJ1-2

DNA: TGTGCCAGCAGTGACCCGGGACAGGGGAACTATGGCTACACCTTC
CDR3: CASSDPGQGNYGYTF
size: NA
V: TRBV6-4
D: TRBD1
J: TRBJ1-2

DNA: TGCGCCAGCAGCTCCGACAGTAGAAATGAAAAACTGTTTTTT
CDR3: CASSSDSRNEKLFF
size: NA
V: TRBV5-1
D: NA
J: TRBJ1-4

DNA: TGTGCCACCAGTGATTTGTACAGGGATGATAACACTGAAGCTTTCTTT
CDR3: CATSDLYRDDNTEAFF
size: NA
V: TRBV24-1
D: NA
J: TRBJ1-1

DNA: TGTGCCAGCAGCAGGATCAGGGCGGGGGGGGAGACCCAGTACTTC
CDR3: CASSRIRAGGETQYF
size: NA
V: TRBV5-8
D: TRBD2
J: TRBJ2-5

DNA: TGTGCCAGCAGCCCTAGCCTGATATACGAGCAGTACTTC
CDR3: CASSPSLIYEQYF
size: NA
V: TRBV6-6
D: NA
J: TRBJ2-7

DNA: TGTGCCAGCAGCCCCGACAGGCAGACCTACGAGCAGTACTTC
CDR3: CASSPDRQTYEQYF
size: NA
V: TRBV11-2
D: NA
J: TRBJ2-7

DNA: TGTGCCAGCAGCCGCGAACTAGCGGGCTCGACCTACGAGCAGTACTTC
CDR3: CASSRELAGSTYEQYF
size: once
V: TRBV5-4
D: TRBD2
J: TRBJ2-7

DNA: TGCGCCAGCAGCAGGACTAGCGGGGGTCACAATGAGCAGTTCTTC
CDR3: CASSRTSGGHNEQFF
size: NA
V: TRBV5-1
D: TRBD2
J: TRBJ2-1

DNA: TGTGCCAGCAGCGACAGGGGCGCCTACAATGAGCAGTTCTTC
CDR3: CASSDRGAYNEQFF
size: NA
V: TRBV7-2
D: TRBD1
J: TRBJ2-1

DNA: TGTGCCAGCAGAGCGGGGACTACCGGGGAGCTGTTTTTT
CDR3: CASRAGTTGELFF
size: NA
V: TRBV7-3
D: TRBD2
J: TRBJ2-2

DNA: TGTGCCAGTGGTCAGCGGAGCACAGATACGCAGTATTTT
CDR3: CASGQRSTDTQYF
size: NA
V: TRBV19
D: NA
J: TRBJ2-3

DNA: TGTGCCAGCAGTTACTCGCAGGGGGAGCGTGCTGAAGCTTTCTTT
CDR3: CASSYSQGERAEAFF
size: NA
V: TRBV6-5
D: TRBD1
J: TRBJ1-1

DNA: TGTGCCAGCAACCGACAGGGTTGGGAGGAGACCCAGTACTTC
CDR3: CASNRQGWEETQYF
size: NA
V: TRBV2
D: TRBD1
J: TRBJ2-5

DNA: TGTGCCAGCAGCCCCTCATCGGACACCGGGACTAGCGGGTATTACTCCTACGAGCAGTACTTC
CDR3: CASSPSSDTGTSGYYSYEQYF
size: NA
V: TRBV13
D: TRBD2
J: TRBJ2-7

DNA: TGTGCCAGCAGCTTGGGGAGCGGGAGTTGGGACGAGCAGTACTTC
CDR3: CASSLGSGSWDEQYF
size: NA
V: TRBV5-4
D: TRBD2
J: TRBJ2-7

DNA: TGCGCCAGCAGCCCCGGACAGGGGGCCTATGGCTACACCTTC
CDR3: CASSPGQGAYGYTF
size: few
V: TRBV5-1
D: TRBD1
J: TRBJ1-2

DNA: TGTGCCAGCAGCGTGAGCGGGGGCAACACTGAAGCTTTCTTT
CDR3: CASSVSGGNTEAFF
size: NA
V: TRBV9
D: NA
J: TRBJ1-1

DNA: TGTGCCAGCAGCTTGGCTTCACGGCTAGCTACCTACGAGCAGTACTTC
CDR3: CASSLASRLATYEQYF
size: NA
V: TRBV5-8
D: NA
J: TRBJ2-7

DNA: TGCGCCAGCAGCTTGGATGGGGGGGGAGTCTCAGATACGCAGTATTTT
CDR3: CASSLDGGGVSDTQYF
size: NA
V: TRBV5-1
D: TRBD2
J: TRBJ2-3

DNA: TGCAGTGCTAGTCGAGGGCGAAACAATGAGCAGTTCTTC
CDR3: CSASRGRNNEQFF
size: NA
V: TRBV20-1
D: NA
J: TRBJ2-1

DNA: TGTGCCAGCAGCTTGGGCAGGGGAGTTACCGGGGAGCTGTTTTTT
CDR3: CASSLGRGVTGELFF
size: once
V: TRBV5-4
D: NA
J: TRBJ2-2

DNA: TGCGCCAGCAGTGAGGGGACAGGGGAAAAACTGTTTTTT
CDR3: CASSEGTGEKLFF
size: NA
V: TRBV10-2
D: TRBD1
J: TRBJ1-4

DNA: TGTGCCTGGATCCACCAGGGGGGTCATAATTCACCCCTCCACTTT
CDR3: CAWIHQGGHNSPLHF
size: NA
V: TRBV30
D: TRBD1
J: TRBJ1-6

DNA: TGTGCCAGTAGTGCGCAGGATAGCAATCAGCCCCAGCATTTT
CDR3: CASSAQDSNQPQHF
size: once
V: TRBV19
D: NA
J: TRBJ1-5

DNA: TGTGCCAGCAGGGGGGCAGGGGACAATCAGCCCCAGCATTTT
CDR3: CASRGAGDNQPQHF
size: NA
V: TRBV25-1
D: NA
J: TRBJ1-5

DNA: TGCGCCAGCAGCCAATTCGTCGGGACTAGCGGGAGTAATGAGCAGTTCTTC
CDR3: CASSQFVGTSGSNEQFF
size: few
V: TRBV4-1
D: TRBD2
J: TRBJ2-1

DNA: TGTGCCAGCAGCCAAGGGGCTTCAGATACGCAGTATTTT
CDR3: CASSQGASDTQYF
size: NA
V: TRBV4-2
D: NA
J: TRBJ2-3

DNA: TGTGCCAGCAGACAGGGGGTCTTGTATGGCTACACCTTC
CDR3: CASRQGVLYGYTF
size: NA
V: TRBV6-5
D: TRBD1
J: TRBJ1-2

DNA: TGTGCCAGCAGCCCCTCGTCGCAGATGAACACCGGGGAGCTGTTTTTT
CDR3: CASSPSSQMNTGELFF
size: once
V: TRBV11-2
D: NA
J: TRBJ2-2

DNA: TGTGCCAGCAGCAAAGCGGAGACGGGACAGGGAAAGTGCAATCAGCCCCAGCATTTT
CDR3: CASSKAETGQGKCNQPQHF
size: NA
V: TRBV21-1
D: NA
J: TRBJ1-5

DNA: TGCGCCAGCAGCTTGGGACTAGCGGGGTACCAAGAGACCCAGTACTTC
CDR3: CASSLGLAGYQETQYF
size: NA
V: TRBV5-1
D: TRBD2
J: TRBJ2-5

DNA: TGTGCCATCAGTGACCTACTAGCGCGGGGGAACACCGGGGAGCTGTTTTTT
CDR3: CAISDLLARGNTGELFF
size: many
V: TRBV10-3
D: TRBD2
J: TRBJ2-2

DNA: TGTGCCAGCAGTTCGGCCCGGTGGGGGGAGGGCACTGAAGCTTTCTTT
CDR3: CASSSARWGEGTEAFF
size: few
V: TRBV28
D: NA
J: TRBJ1-1

DNA: TGTGCCAGCATCTACACGACTAGAGCTAACTACGAGCAGTACTTC
CDR3: CASIYTTRANYEQYF
size: NA
V: TRBV5-8
D: NA
J: TRBJ2-7

DNA: TGTGCCAGCAGCCACGGAAACTTCCTAGCGGGGGGGCCGGGCGGCCGAAAAGAGACCCAGTACTTC
CDR3: CASSHGNFLAGGPGGRKETQYF
size: NA
V: TRBV3-1/TRBV3-2
D: TRBD2
J: TRBJ2-5

DNA: TGTGCCAGCTCACCATTTGGCAGGAAACACTATGGCTACACCTTC
CDR3: CASSPFGRKHYGYTF
size: NA
V: TRBV18
D: NA
J: TRBJ1-2

DNA: TGTGCCAGCAGGGAGACGTTGATCAGGGAAGGCACTGAAGCTTTCTTT
CDR3: CASRETLIREGTEAFF
size: NA
V: TRBV27
D: NA
J: TRBJ1-1

DNA: TGTGCCAGCAAAAGACAGGGGACCACTGAAGCTTTCTTT
CDR3: CASKRQGTTEAFF
size: NA
V: TRBV12-3/TRBV12-4
D: TRBD1
J: TRBJ1-1

DNA: TGTGCCAGCAGTCACCTCCATTCTAATATGTGGGAAAAACTGTTTTTT
CDR3: CASSHLHSNMWEKLFF
size: NA
V: TRBV6-6
D: NA
J: TRBJ1-4

DNA: TGTGCCACTACAGGGACTAGCGGGAGTACTGAGCAGTTCTTC
CDR3: CATTGTSGSTEQFF
size: NA
V: TRBV19
D: TRBD2
J: TRBJ2-1

DNA: TGTGCCAGCAGTGAATCGGCAGGGGTGTACAATGAGCAGTTCTTC
CDR3: CASSESAGVYNEQFF
size: NA
V: TRBV2
D: NA
J: TRBJ2-1

DNA: TGTGCCAGTAGAGGGAGGGGTTGGCATCAGCCCCAGCATTTT
CDR3: CASRGRGWHQPQHF
size: NA
V: TRBV19
D: NA
J: TRBJ1-5

DNA: TGTGCCAGCAGTCAGACAGGGTCGGGCTACACCTTC
CDR3: CASSQTGSGYTF
size: NA
V: TRBV7-3
D: TRBD1
J: TRBJ1-2

DNA: TGTGCCAGCAGTTCTCGCGAAACCTACGAGCAGTACTTC
CDR3: CASSSRETYEQYF
size: NA
V: TRBV28
D: NA
J: TRBJ2-7

DNA: TGTGCCTGCAGCAGGGGTAACTCCTACGAGCAGTACTTC
CDR3: CACSRGNSYEQYF
size: few
V: TRBV6-2/TRBV6-3
D: NA
J: TRBJ2-7

DNA: TGTGCCAGCGGTTTTTCTAGCGCTGGAAATGAGCAGTTCTTC
CDR3: CASGFSSAGNEQFF
size: NA
V: TRBV5-8
D: NA
J: TRBJ2-1

DNA: TGTGCCAGCAGCAGGACTAGCGGGGGGCTTAACACCGGGGAGCTGTTTTTT
CDR3: CASSRTSGGLNTGELFF
size: few
V: TRBV7-9
D: TRBD2
J: TRBJ2-2

DNA: TGTGCCAGCTCACCTGAGAGGGCGACATTCAATGAGCAGTTCTTC
CDR3: CASSPERATFNEQFF
size: NA
V: TRBV18
D: NA
J: TRBJ2-1

DNA: TGTGCCAGTAGAGCTACAGGGAATGGCTACACCTTC
CDR3: CASRATGNGYTF
size: NA
V: TRBV19
D: NA
J: TRBJ1-2

DNA: TGTGCCAGCAGTTTTTACGTCCAGGTGGGCAATGAGCAGTTCTTC
CDR3: CASSFYVQVGNEQFF
size: NA
V: TRBV28
D: NA
J: TRBJ2-1

DNA: TGCGCCAGCAGCTTCGGACAGGGAGGCGACACTGAAGCTTTCTTT
CDR3: CASSFGQGGDTEAFF
size: NA
V: TRBV5-1
D: TRBD1
J: TRBJ1-1

DNA: TGTGCCAGCAGTAACAGCGGGATGTCCTACGAGCAGTACTTC
CDR3: CASSNSGMSYEQYF
size: many
V: TRBV2
D: TRBD2
J: TRBJ2-7

DNA: TGTGCCAGCAGTTACGGAAGGACAGGGAGGACTGAAGCTTTCTTT
CDR3: CASSYGRTGRTEAFF
size: few
V: TRBV6-5
D: TRBD1
J: TRBJ1-1

DNA: TGTGCCAGCAGCCCGGACAGGGGAGACACTGAAGCTTTCTTT
CDR3: CASSPDRGDTEAFF
size: NA
V: TRBV7-2
D: TRBD1
J: TRBJ1-1

DNA: TGTGCCAGCAGTTTCTCTAGACAAGAGACCCAGTACTTC
CDR3: CASSFSRQETQYF
size: once
V: TRBV28
D: NA
J: TRBJ2-5

DNA: TGTGCCAGTAGTAAGGGACAGGGGATTTACGAGCAGTACTTC
CDR3: CASSKGQGIYEQYF
size: NA
V: TRBV19
D: TRBD1
J: TRBJ2-7

DNA: TGTGCCTGGAGTGTAGGGGGGGGCCCTTATAGCAATCAGCCCCAGCATTTT
CDR3: CAWSVGGGPYSNQPQHF
size: once
V: TRBV30
D: NA
J: TRBJ1-5